There are many counts of the clone carrying this T cell receptor (beta chain). The CDR3 sequence is 18 residues long. The V gene's germline CDR1 is SEHNR and CDR2 FQNEAQ (reference sequence). J gave up 0 bases and V 0 bases, and 7 bases lay outside the gene matches. This sample was taken from a study of shared clonotypes between healthy human individuals. Caucasian adults residing in Nashville, Tennessee made up all the donors. Division of CD4+ cells produced a CD45RA+ naive subset and a CD45RA-negative memory subset. Assay: immunoSEQ multiplex PCR; the TCRdb copy retains only in-frame clones and omits some. The table shows about 980,000 clones, with about three quarters occurring only once.

The clonotype was recovered from a man aged 18 to 29 in good health. This chain uses TRBV7-9 with TRBJ2-2; 7 nucleotides agree with TRBD2. The sample consisted of memory CD4+ T cells sorted from blood. Documented subset: CD45RA-negative fraction. CDR3 amino acids: CASSLAPSGAANTGELFF. The DNA of the CDR3 is TGTGCCAGCAGCTTAGCGCCCAGCGGGGCCGCGAACACCGGGGAGCTGTTTTTT.